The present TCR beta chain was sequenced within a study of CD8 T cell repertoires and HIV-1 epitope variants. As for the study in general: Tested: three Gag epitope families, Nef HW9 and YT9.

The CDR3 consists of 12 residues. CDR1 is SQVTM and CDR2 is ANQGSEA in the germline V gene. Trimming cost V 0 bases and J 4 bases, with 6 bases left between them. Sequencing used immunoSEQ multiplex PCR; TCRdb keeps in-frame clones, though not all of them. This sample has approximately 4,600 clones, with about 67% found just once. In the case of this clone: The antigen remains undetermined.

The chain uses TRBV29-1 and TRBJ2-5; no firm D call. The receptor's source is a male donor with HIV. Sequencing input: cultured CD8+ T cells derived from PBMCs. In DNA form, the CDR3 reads TGCAGCGTTGAAGATCTTATAGAGACCCAGTACTTC. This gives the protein CSVEDLIETQYF.